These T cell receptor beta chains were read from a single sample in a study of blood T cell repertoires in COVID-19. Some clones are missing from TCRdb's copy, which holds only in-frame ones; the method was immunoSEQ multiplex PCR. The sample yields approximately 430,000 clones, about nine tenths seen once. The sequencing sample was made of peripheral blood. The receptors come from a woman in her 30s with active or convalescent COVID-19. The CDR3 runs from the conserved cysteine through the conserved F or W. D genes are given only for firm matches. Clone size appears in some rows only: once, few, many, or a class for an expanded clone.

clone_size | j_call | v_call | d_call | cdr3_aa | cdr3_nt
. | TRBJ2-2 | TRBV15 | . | CATSRGLGGTGELFF | TGTGCCACCAGCAGGGGGTTAGGGGGCACCGGGGAGCTGTTTTTT
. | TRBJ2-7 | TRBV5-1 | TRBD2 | CASSPRKVTSGRILSYEQYF | TGCGCCAGCAGCCCGAGGAAGGTAACTAGCGGGAGGATACTCTCCTACGAGCAGTACTTC
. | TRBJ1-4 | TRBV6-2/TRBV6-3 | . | CASSYGQPEKLFF | TGTGCCAGCAGTTACGGACAGCCTGAAAAACTGTTTTTT
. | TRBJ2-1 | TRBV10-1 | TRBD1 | CASSEWQGARNEQFF | TGCGCCAGCAGTGAGTGGCAGGGGGCGCGGAATGAGCAGTTCTTC
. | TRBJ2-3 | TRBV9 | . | CASSVGVTGRADTQYF | TGTGCCAGCAGCGTAGGAGTTACAGGGAGGGCAGATACGCAGTATTTT
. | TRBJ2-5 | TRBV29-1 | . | CSVETGYRETQYF | TGCAGCGTTGAAACAGGGTATCGAGAGACCCAGTACTTC
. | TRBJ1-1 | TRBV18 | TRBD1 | CASSPQGQGWSEAFF | TGTGCCAGCTCACCCCAGGGACAGGGTTGGTCTGAAGCTTTCTTT
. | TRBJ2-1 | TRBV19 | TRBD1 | CASRVGTGPYEQFF | TGTGCCAGCCGAGTGGGGACAGGGCCGTACGAGCAGTTCTTC
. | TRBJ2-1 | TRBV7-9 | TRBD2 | CASSLAVGGPNEQFF | TGTGCCAGCAGCTTAGCGGTGGGAGGGCCGAATGAGCAGTTCTTC
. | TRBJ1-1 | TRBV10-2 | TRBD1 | CASNTRQGVTEAFF | TGCGCCAGCAATACCCGACAGGGAGTAACTGAAGCTTTCTTT
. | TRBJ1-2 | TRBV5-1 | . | CASSLVTGYGYTF | TGCGCCAGCAGCTTGGTAACCGGCTATGGCTACACCTTC
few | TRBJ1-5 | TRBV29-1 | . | CSAQGSNQPQHF | TGCAGCGCGCAGGGAAGCAATCAGCCCCAGCATTTT
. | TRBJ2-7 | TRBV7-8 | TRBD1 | CASSFGQGLSNEQYF | TGTGCCAGCAGCTTTGGACAGGGGTTGTCCAACGAGCAGTACTTC
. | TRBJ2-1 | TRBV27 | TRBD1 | CASSYGQGIGEQFF | TGTGCCAGCAGTTATGGACAGGGGATCGGTGAGCAGTTCTTC
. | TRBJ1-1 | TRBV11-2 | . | CASSLVYRNTEAFF | TGTGCCAGCAGCTTAGTTTACAGAAACACTGAAGCTTTCTTT
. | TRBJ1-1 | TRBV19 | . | CASIGGPRTEAFF | TGTGCCAGTATCGGGGGGCCGAGGACTGAAGCTTTCTTT
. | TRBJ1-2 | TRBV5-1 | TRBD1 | CASSLGTGIDTNYGYTF | TGCGCCAGCAGCTTGGGGACAGGGATCGACACTAACTATGGCTACACCTTC
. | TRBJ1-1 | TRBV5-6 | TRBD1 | CASSLFRIGTGHTEAFF | TGTGCCAGCAGCTTGTTCAGAATCGGGACAGGGCACACTGAAGCTTTCTTT
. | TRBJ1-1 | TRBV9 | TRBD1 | CASSGTGAGTEAFF | TGTGCCAGCAGCGGTACAGGGGCGGGGACTGAAGCTTTCTTT
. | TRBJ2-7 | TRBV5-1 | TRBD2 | CASSPGASGSSEQYF | TGCGCCAGCAGCCCAGGGGCTAGCGGGAGTTCCGAGCAGTACTTC
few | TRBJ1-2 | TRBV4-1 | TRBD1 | CASSMTGGQANYGYTF | TGCGCCAGCAGCATGACAGGGGGCCAAGCTAACTATGGCTACACCTTC
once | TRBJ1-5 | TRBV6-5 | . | CASRRQVLSQPQHF | TGTGCCAGCAGAAGACAGGTCTTGAGTCAGCCCCAGCATTTT
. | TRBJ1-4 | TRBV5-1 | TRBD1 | CASSLGTGGNEKLFF | TGCGCCAGCAGCTTAGGGACAGGGGGCAATGAAAAACTGTTTTTT
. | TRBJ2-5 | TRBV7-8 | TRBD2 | CASSPMTSGPQETQYF | TGTGCCAGCAGCCCGATGACTAGCGGACCCCAAGAGACCCAGTACTTC
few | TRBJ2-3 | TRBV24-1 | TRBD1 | CATSARDSYTDTQYF | TGTGCCACCAGTGCCCGGGACAGCTACACAGATACGCAGTATTTT
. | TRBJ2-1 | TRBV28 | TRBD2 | CASSLSASGGLYNEQFF | TGTGCCAGCAGTTTATCGGCTAGCGGGGGCCTTTACAATGAGCAGTTCTTC
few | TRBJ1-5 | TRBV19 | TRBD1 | CASSMGGQGGNQPQHF | TGTGCCAGTAGTATGGGCGGACAGGGAGGCAATCAGCCCCAGCATTTT
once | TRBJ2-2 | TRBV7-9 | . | CASSLRSAGYTGELFF | TGTGCCAGCAGCTTACGTTCGGCAGGTTACACCGGGGAGCTGTTTTTT
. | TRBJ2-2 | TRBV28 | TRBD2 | CASTMRAGGLGELFF | TGTGCCAGCACTATGAGAGCGGGGGGGCTCGGGGAGCTGTTTTTT
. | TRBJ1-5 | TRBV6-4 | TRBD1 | CASSCYRGASGQPQHF | TGTGCCAGCAGTTGCTACAGGGGGGCGTCGGGTCAGCCCCAGCATTTT
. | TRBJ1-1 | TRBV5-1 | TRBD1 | CASSFNPKQGARTEAFF | TGCGCCAGCAGCTTCAATCCTAAACAGGGGGCCCGGACTGAAGCTTTCTTT
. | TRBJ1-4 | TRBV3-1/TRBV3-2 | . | CASSKRQTSNEKLFF | TGTGCCAGCAGCAAAAGACAGACTTCTAATGAAAAACTGTTTTTT
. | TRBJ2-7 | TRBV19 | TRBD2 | CASSTPRLADPREQYF | TGTGCCAGTAGTACCCCGCGACTAGCGGATCCGCGCGAGCAGTACTTC
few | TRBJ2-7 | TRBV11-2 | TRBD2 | CASSQTSGIDEQYF | TGTGCCAGCAGCCAGACTAGCGGGATCGACGAGCAGTACTTC
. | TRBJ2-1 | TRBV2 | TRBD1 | CASSERGTGRNEQFF | TGTGCCAGCAGTGAAAGGGGGACAGGGCGGAATGAGCAGTTCTTC
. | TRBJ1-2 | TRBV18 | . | CASSPLAGANYGYTF | TGTGCCAGCTCACCACTCGCAGGGGCTAACTATGGCTACACCTTC
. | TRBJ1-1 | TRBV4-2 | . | CASSQDPPVTEAFF | TGTGCCAGCAGCCAAGACCCCCCGGTCACTGAAGCTTTCTTT
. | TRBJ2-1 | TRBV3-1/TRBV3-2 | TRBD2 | CASSQATSPSYNEQFF | TGTGCCAGCAGCCAAGCGACTAGCCCCTCCTACAATGAGCAGTTCTTC
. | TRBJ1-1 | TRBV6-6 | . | CASSYDQGDTEAFF | TGTGCCAGCAGTTACGACCAAGGGGACACTGAAGCTTTCTTT
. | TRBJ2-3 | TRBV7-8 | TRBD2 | CASSLATGGDTQYF | TGTGCCAGCAGCTTAGCAACCGGGGGGGATACGCAGTATTTT